This T cell receptor (beta chain) was obtained from a study of early T cells in non-severe SARS-CoV-2 infection. This clonotype was detected many times. Individual cDNA molecules carried attached unique molecular identifiers. TCRdb re-called the 5' RACE reads through MiXCR, storing one row per CDR3 protein. The data contain nearly 9,500 distinct CDR3 sequences, about 5% of them singletons. The specimen was whole blood. The receptor was derived from an adult who was a healthcare worker with PCR-confirmed SARS-CoV-2 infection or an uninfected control (not recorded which).

CDR3 in DNA: TGTGCCAGCAGCTTAGCGACGGGGCAGTACTACGAGCAGTACTTC. Encoded protein: CASSLATGQYYEQYF. This chain joins TRBV7-9 and TRBJ2-7; D is possibly TRBD1 or TRBD2 (5 bases each). With 0 bases removed from V and 3 bases from J, the gap between germline ends came to 12 bases. CDR3 size: 15 residues. Looked up from germline, CDR1 is SEHNR and CDR2 is FQNEAQ (reference sequence).